Listed below are T cell receptor beta chains from one sample, sequenced in a study of T-cell memory formation after mild COVID-19. TCRdb re-analysed the 5' RACE reads in MiXCR, keeping a single row per CDR3 protein. The sample has 540,000 or so distinct CDR3 sequences, roughly 22% seen once. The sample comprised PBMCs or a T cell subset sorted from them (not recorded which). The receptor set was obtained from an adult woman who had mild COVID-19 (a few samples of this study predate the infection). Cell type and time point are not known. CDR3s include the opening cysteine and the closing phenylalanine or tryptophan. Fields, in order: D gene, clone size, V gene, J gene, CDR3 protein, CDR3 DNA. D genes are given only for firm matches. A row's size may be missing; if present it is once, few, many or a size class.

d_gene: TRBD1
abundance: .
v_gene: TRBV5-1
j_gene: TRBJ1-2
CDR3aa: CASRGQGVGYTF
CDR3nt: TGCGCCAGCAGGGGACAGGGTGTTGGCTACACCTTC

d_gene: .
abundance: .
v_gene: TRBV20-1
j_gene: TRBJ1-5
CDR3aa: CSARISVYSNQPQHF
CDR3nt: TGCAGTGCTAGAATATCGGTATATAGCAATCAGCCCCAGCATTTT

d_gene: TRBD1
abundance: few
v_gene: TRBV12-3/TRBV12-4
j_gene: TRBJ1-5
CDR3aa: CASSSGQESNQPQHF
CDR3nt: TGTGCCAGCAGTTCGGGACAGGAAAGCAATCAGCCCCAGCATTTT

d_gene: .
abundance: .
v_gene: TRBV29-1
j_gene: TRBJ2-3
CDR3aa: CSASGGPSTDTQYF
CDR3nt: TGCAGCGCATCGGGGGGCCCAAGCACAGATACGCAGTATTTT

d_gene: .
abundance: few
v_gene: TRBV4-2
j_gene: TRBJ2-7
CDR3aa: CASSQEVRNEQYF
CDR3nt: TGTGCCAGCAGCCAAGAAGTAAGGAACGAGCAGTACTTC

d_gene: .
abundance: many
v_gene: TRBV18
j_gene: TRBJ2-3
CDR3aa: CASSPPSTDTQYF
CDR3nt: TGTGCCAGCTCACCACCTAGCACAGATACGCAGTATTTT

d_gene: TRBD1
abundance: once
v_gene: TRBV20-1
j_gene: TRBJ1-1
CDR3aa: CSARDGQGRNTEAFF
CDR3nt: TGCAGTGCTAGAGATGGACAGGGACGGAACACTGAAGCTTTCTTT

d_gene: .
abundance: few
v_gene: TRBV5-1
j_gene: TRBJ2-1
CDR3aa: CASRGTLSSYNEQFF
CDR3nt: TGCGCCAGCAGAGGGACACTTAGCTCCTACAATGAGCAGTTCTTC

d_gene: .
abundance: many
v_gene: TRBV27
j_gene: TRBJ2-3
CDR3aa: CASNLRLQSTDTQYF
CDR3nt: TGTGCCAGCAATCTCCGCTTACAGAGCACAGATACGCAGTATTTT

d_gene: .
abundance: many
v_gene: TRBV27
j_gene: TRBJ2-1
CDR3aa: CASNVGGNHRSTQFF
CDR3nt: TGTGCCAGTAATGTAGGGGGTAACCACCGGTCCACGCAGTTCTTC

d_gene: .
abundance: .
v_gene: TRBV6-5
j_gene: TRBJ2-2
CDR3aa: CASGYPGLANTGELFF
CDR3nt: TGTGCCAGCGGGTATCCAGGCCTGGCCAACACCGGGGAGCTGTTTTTT

d_gene: .
abundance: few
v_gene: TRBV6-2/TRBV6-3
j_gene: TRBJ2-7
CDR3aa: CASIHSGTGPYEQYF
CDR3nt: TGTGCCAGCATTCACTCGGGCACAGGACCCTACGAGCAGTACTTC

d_gene: TRBD1
abundance: .
v_gene: TRBV18
j_gene: TRBJ1-1
CDR3aa: CASSPTRPGTGGTEAFF
CDR3nt: TGTGCCAGCTCACCGACGCGCCCCGGGACAGGGGGCACTGAAGCTTTCTTT

d_gene: .
abundance: .
v_gene: TRBV10-3
j_gene: TRBJ1-1
CDR3aa: CAIKGQMNTEAFF
CDR3nt: TGTGCCATCAAAGGACAGATGAACACTGAAGCTTTCTTT

d_gene: TRBD1
abundance: .
v_gene: TRBV7-2
j_gene: TRBJ2-1
CDR3aa: CASSRDRGQYNEQFF
CDR3nt: TGTGCCAGCAGCCGGGACAGGGGGCAGTACAATGAGCAGTTCTTC

d_gene: .
abundance: .
v_gene: TRBV7-9
j_gene: TRBJ1-2
CDR3aa: CASSHVAGLTYGYTF
CDR3nt: TGTGCCAGCTCACATGTGGCGGGACTCACCTATGGCTACACCTTC

d_gene: .
abundance: few
v_gene: TRBV6-6
j_gene: TRBJ1-4
CDR3aa: CASSNKDSLVF
CDR3nt: TGTGCCAGCAGCAACAAGGACAGTTTAGTTTTT

d_gene: .
abundance: many
v_gene: TRBV5-1
j_gene: TRBJ1-1
CDR3aa: CASSLGDRNTEAFF
CDR3nt: TGCGCCAGCAGCTTGGGTGACAGGAACACTGAAGCTTTCTTT

d_gene: TRBD1
abundance: .
v_gene: TRBV5-1
j_gene: TRBJ2-7
CDR3aa: CASSLSTGDYEQYF
CDR3nt: TGCGCCAGCAGCTTGAGTACAGGGGACTACGAGCAGTACTTC

d_gene: .
abundance: few
v_gene: TRBV12-3/TRBV12-4
j_gene: TRBJ2-5
CDR3aa: CASTLGAVETQYF
CDR3nt: TGTGCCAGCACCCTGGGCGCAGTTGAGACCCAGTACTTC

d_gene: TRBD2
abundance: few
v_gene: TRBV5-1
j_gene: TRBJ2-3
CDR3aa: CASSLGTSGVSTDTQYF
CDR3nt: TGCGCCAGCAGCTTGGGAACTAGCGGGGTGAGCACAGATACGCAGTATTTT

d_gene: TRBD2
abundance: .
v_gene: TRBV7-3
j_gene: TRBJ2-1
CDR3aa: CASSFQAGVGNEQFF
CDR3nt: TGTGCCAGCAGCTTCCAAGCGGGAGTCGGGAATGAGCAGTTCTTC

d_gene: .
abundance: .
v_gene: TRBV2
j_gene: TRBJ2-1
CDR3aa: CASSVQGRVNEQFF
CDR3nt: TGTGCCAGCAGTGTACAGGGAAGGGTCAATGAGCAGTTCTTC

d_gene: .
abundance: .
v_gene: TRBV18
j_gene: TRBJ2-1
CDR3aa: CASSPSRYNEQFF
CDR3nt: TGTGCCAGCTCACCTTCGCGGTACAATGAGCAGTTCTTC

d_gene: .
abundance: .
v_gene: TRBV19
j_gene: TRBJ1-2
CDR3aa: CATAERYLLYGYTF
CDR3nt: TGTGCCACCGCGGAGCGCTACCTACTCTATGGCTACACCTTC

d_gene: .
abundance: many
v_gene: TRBV19
j_gene: TRBJ1-5
CDR3aa: CASSINHNQPQHF
CDR3nt: TGTGCCAGTAGTATAAACCATAATCAGCCCCAGCATTTT

d_gene: .
abundance: few
v_gene: TRBV6-6
j_gene: TRBJ2-2
CDR3aa: CASLEGGSVFF
CDR3nt: TGTGCCAGCCTTGAGGGCGGGTCGGTGTTTTTT